This T cell receptor beta chain was recorded in a study of cytomegalovirus exposure and HLA in healthy donors. Per germline, CDR1 SGHRS and CDR2 YFSETQ. This CDR3 has 14 amino acids. V lost 0 bases and J 5 bases, leaving 8 bases between the germline ends. The PCR was carried out with 60 Vbeta primers and 13 Jbeta primers. TCRdb's table, derived via immunoSEQ multiplex PCR, lists solely in-frame clones and lacks some. The sample carries about 110,000 clones, approximately 71% recorded once. The receptor was isolated from a man between 35 and 55 years old in good health and CMV-seronegative. This chain connects TRBV5-1 to TRBJ2-2, with a possible D match to TRBD1 (6 bases). The sequencing input was PBMCs. The CDR3 protein is CASSLVQGTGELFF. The CDR3 DNA reads TGCGCCAGCAGCTTGGTCCAGGGGACCGGGGAGCTGTTTTTT.